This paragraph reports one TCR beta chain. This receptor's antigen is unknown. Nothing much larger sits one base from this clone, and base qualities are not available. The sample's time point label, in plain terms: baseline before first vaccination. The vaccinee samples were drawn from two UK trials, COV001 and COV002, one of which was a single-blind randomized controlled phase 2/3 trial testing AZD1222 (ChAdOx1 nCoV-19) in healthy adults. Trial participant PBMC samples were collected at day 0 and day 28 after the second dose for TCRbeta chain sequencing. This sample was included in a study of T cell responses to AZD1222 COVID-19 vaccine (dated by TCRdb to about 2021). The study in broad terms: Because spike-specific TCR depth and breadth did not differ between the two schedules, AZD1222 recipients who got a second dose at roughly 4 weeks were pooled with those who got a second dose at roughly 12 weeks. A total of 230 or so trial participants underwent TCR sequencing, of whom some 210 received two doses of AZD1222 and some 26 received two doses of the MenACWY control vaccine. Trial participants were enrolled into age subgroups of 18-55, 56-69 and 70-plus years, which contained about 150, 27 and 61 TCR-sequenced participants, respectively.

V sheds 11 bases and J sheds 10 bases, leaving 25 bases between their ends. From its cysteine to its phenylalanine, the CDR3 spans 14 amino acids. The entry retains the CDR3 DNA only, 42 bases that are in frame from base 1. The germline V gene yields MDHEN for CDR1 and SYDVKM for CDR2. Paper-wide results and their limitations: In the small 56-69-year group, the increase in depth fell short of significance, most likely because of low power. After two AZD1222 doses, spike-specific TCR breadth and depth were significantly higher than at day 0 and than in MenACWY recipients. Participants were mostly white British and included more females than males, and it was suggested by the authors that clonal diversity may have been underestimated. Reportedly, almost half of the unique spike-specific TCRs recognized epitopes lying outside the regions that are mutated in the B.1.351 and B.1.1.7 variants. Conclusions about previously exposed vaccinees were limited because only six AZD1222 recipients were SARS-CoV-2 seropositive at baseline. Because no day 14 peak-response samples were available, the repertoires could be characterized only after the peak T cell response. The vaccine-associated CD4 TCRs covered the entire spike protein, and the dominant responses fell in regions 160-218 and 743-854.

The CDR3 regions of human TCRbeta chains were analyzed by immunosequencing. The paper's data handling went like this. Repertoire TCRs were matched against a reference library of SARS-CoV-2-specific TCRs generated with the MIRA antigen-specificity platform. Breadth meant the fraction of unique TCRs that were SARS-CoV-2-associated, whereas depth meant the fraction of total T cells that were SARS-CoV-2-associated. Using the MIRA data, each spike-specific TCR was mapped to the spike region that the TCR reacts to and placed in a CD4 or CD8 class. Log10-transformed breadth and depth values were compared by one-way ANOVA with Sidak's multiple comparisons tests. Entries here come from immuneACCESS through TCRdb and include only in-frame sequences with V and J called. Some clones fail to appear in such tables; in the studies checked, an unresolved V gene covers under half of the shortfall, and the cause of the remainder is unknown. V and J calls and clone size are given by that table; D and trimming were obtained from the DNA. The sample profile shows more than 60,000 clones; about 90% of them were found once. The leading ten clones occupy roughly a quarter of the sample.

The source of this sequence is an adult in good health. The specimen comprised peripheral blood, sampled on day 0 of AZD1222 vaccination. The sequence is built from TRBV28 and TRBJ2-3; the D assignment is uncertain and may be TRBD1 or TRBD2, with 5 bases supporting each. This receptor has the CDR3 CAVTRAGALSSQYF. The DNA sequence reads TGTGCCGTCACGAGGGCTGGGGCTTTATCATCGCAGTATTTT. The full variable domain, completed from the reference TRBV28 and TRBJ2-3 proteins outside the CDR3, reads DVKVTQSSRYLVKRTGEKVFLECVQDMDHENMFWYRQDPGLGLRLIYFSYDVKMKEKGDIPEGYSVSREKKERFSLILESASTNQTSMYLCAVTRAGALSSQYFGPGTRLTVL.